A single T cell receptor (beta chain) is shown here with its context. Its specificity is not known. The data were taken from a study of graft-versus-host responses after intestinal transplantation. For the study at large: As for transplant type, recipients had multivisceral, liver-intestinal, or isolated intestinal grafts.

The CDR3 is 14 residues long. Only in-frame clones appear in the TCRdb table, and some are missing; sequencing was by immunoSEQ multiplex PCR. The sample holds more than 70,000 clones, around 84% seen once. This specimen consisted of unstimulated CD4+ T cells sorted from spleen or lymph node cells, obtained before intestinal transplant. This sequence was found in a human donor who received an intestinal transplant. The chain joins TRBV21-1 to TRBJ2-7; the table calls TRBD2, which could not be checked here. TRBV21-1 is labeled a pseudogene. The CDR3 is CASSRDWESYEQYF. The CDR3 DNA reads TGTGCCAGCAGCAGGGATTGGGAGTCCTACGAGCAGTACTTC.